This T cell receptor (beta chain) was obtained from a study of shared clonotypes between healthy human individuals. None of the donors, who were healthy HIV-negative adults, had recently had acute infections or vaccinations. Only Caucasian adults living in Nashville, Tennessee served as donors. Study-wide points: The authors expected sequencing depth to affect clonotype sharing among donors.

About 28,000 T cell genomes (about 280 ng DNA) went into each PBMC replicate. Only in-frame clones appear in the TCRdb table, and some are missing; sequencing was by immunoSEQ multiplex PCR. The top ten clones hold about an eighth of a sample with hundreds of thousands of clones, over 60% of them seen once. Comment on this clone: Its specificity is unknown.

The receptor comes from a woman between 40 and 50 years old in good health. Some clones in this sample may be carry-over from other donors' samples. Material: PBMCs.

CDR3 protein: CASRAGTSGRAQETQYF. The CDR3 nucleotides are TGTGCCAGCAGGGCCGGGACTAGCGGGAGGGCCCAAGAGACCCAGTACTTC. The chain joins TRBV2 to TRBJ2-5; 16 nucleotides match TRBD2. The CDR3 totals 17 residues. Germline V gives CDR1 SNHLY, CDR2 FYNNEI. Trimming at V came to 6 bases and at J to 1 base, leaving 5 bases not matched to a gene.